Included here is one T cell receptor beta chain sequence, with context. Its antigen is unknown. The CDR3 loop spans 15 amino acids. V gave up 1 base and J gave up 0 bases, with 10 bases separating them. The germline V gene has CDR1 SGHAT and CDR2 FQDESV (reference sequence). The data are from a study of cytotoxic CD8 clonotypes in ibrutinib-treated CLL. Looking at the study overall: Results showed approximately 25 partial and 2 complete responses; following median approximately 69 months, about 15 remained remitted, roughly 12 advanced. Findings and caveats of the study: The clonality rise at ibrutinib response reflected private clonotype expansion. Different sampling times were used for sustained-remission and progressing patients. The clonality went up when patients responded to ibrutinib and dropped back toward baseline at progression.

Clones were read by immunoSEQ multiplex PCR, and TCRdb kept only the in-frame ones, dropping some. This sample has 300,000 or so clones, with about 64% found just once. The receptor's source is a human donor with chronic lymphocytic leukemia. The sequenced sample was PBMCs, obtained after 36 months of ibrutinib treatment. V usage is TRBV11-1 and J usage is TRBJ2-7; no clear D gene. The CDR3 coding sequence is TGTGCCAGCAGCTTAGAATGGGATCTCTCCTACGAGCAGTACTTC. Translated: CASSLEWDLSYEQYF.